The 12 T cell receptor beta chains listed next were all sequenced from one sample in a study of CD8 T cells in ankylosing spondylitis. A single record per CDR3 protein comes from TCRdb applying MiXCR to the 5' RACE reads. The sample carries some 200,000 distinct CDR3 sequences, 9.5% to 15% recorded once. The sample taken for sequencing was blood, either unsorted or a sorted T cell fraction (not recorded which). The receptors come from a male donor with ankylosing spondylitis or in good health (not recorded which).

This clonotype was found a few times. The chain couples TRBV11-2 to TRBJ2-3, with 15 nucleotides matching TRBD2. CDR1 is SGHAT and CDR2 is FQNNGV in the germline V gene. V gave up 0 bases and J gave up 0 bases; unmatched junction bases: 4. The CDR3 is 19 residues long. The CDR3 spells CASSLDGLAGGPSTDTQYF. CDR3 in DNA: TGTGCCAGCAGCTTAGACGGACTAGCGGGGGGGCCCAGCACAGATACGCAGTATTTT.

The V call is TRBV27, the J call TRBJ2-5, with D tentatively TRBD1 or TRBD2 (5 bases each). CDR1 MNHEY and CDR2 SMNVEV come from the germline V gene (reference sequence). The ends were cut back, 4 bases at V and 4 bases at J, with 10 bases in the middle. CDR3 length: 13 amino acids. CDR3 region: CASSWGTAETQYF. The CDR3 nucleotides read TGTGCCAGCAGTTGGGGGACGGCAGAGACCCAGTACTTC.

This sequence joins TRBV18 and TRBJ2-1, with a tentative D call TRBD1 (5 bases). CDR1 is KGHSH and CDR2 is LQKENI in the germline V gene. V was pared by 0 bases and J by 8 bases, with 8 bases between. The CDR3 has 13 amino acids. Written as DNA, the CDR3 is TGTGCCAGCTCACCACCTCCCAGGGATGAGCAGTTCTTC. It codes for CASSPPPRDEQFF.

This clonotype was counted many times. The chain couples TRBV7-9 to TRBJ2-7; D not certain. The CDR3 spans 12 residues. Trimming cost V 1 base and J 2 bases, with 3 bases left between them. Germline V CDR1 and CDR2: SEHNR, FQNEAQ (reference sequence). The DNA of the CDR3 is TGTGCCAGCAGCTTAGTGCCCTACGAGCAGTACTTC. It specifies CASSLVPYEQYF.

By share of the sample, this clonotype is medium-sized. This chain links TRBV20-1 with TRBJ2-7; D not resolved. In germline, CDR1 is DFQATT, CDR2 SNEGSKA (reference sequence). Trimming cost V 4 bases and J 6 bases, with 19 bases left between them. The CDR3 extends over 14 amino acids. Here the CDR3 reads CSANPLELSGEQYF. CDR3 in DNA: TGCAGTGCTAACCCCCTCGAACTCTCCGGCGAGCAGTACTTC.

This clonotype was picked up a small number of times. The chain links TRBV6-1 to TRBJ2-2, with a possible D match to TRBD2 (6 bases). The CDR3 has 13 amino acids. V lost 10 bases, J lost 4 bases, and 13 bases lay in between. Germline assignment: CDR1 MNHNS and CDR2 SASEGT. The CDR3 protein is CATPGELTGELFF. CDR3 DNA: TGTGCCACCCCGGGAGAGCTCACCGGGGAGCTGTTTTTT.

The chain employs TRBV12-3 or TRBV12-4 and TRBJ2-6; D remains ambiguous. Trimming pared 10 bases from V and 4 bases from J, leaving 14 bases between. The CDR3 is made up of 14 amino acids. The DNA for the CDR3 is TGTGCCACCTCCCCTGAAGGGGGGGCCAACGTCCTGACTTTC. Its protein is CATSPEGGANVLTF.

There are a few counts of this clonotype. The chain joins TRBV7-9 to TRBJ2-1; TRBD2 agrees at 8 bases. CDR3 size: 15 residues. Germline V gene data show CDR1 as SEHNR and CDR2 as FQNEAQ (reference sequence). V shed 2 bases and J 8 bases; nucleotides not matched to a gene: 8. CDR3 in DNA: TGTGCCAGCAGCTTAAAGGGGCGGGGGGTCGATGAGCAGTTCTTC. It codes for CASSLKGRGVDEQFF.

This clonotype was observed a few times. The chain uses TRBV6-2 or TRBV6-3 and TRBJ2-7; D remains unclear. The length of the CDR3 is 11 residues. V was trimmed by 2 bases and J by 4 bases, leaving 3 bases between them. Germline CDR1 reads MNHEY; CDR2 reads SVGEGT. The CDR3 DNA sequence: TGTGCCAGCAGTTACAGGTACGAGCAGTACTTC. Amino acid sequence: CASSYRYEQYF.

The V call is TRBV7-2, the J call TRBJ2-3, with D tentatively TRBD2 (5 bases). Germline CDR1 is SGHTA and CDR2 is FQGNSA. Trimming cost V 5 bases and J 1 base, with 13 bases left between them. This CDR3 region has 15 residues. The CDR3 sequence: CASSPQAGGTDTQYF. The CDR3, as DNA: TGTGCCAGCAGCCCCCAGGCGGGTGGCACAGATACGCAGTATTTT.

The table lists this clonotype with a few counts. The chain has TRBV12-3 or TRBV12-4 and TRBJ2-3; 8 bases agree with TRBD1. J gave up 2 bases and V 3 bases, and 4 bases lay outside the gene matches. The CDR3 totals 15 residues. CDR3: CASSLGQVFTDTQYF. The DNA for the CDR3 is TGTGCCAGCAGTTTGGGACAGGTGTTCACAGATACGCAGTATTTT.

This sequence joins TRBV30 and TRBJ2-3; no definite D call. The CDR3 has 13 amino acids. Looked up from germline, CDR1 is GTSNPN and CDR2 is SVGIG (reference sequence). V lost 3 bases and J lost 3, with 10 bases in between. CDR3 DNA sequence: TGTGCCTGGAGAGATGATCGGACAGATACGCAGTATTTT. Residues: CAWRDDRTDTQYF. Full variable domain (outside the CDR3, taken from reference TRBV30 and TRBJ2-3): SQTIHQWPATLVQPVGSPLSLECTVEGTSNPNLYWYRQAAGRGLQLLFYSVGIGQISSEVPQNLSASRPQDRQFILSSKKLLLSDSGFYLCAWRDDRTDTQYFGPGTRLTVL.